The present T cell receptor beta chain was sequenced within a study of beta chain features in type 1 diabetes. As for the study in general: The samples had about 100,000,000 sorted cells examined in all.

This clone was observed a handful of times. Antigen unknown. This CDR3 comprises 13 residues. V lost 5 bases and J lost 7, with 14 bases in between. Germline V gene lookup returns CDR1 SGHAT and CDR2 FQNNGV. TCRB transcripts that were expressed got sequenced, as all of the isolated RNA had been reverse transcribed. The data were produced by immunoSEQ multiplex PCR, yet TCRdb's version contains in-frame clones alone and is incomplete. Among hundreds of thousands of clones listed, about an eighth were seen once. Staining for CD45RO/CCR7/CD25/CD127/CD95/CD27 allowed sorting of CD4+ naive, central memory, regulatory and stem cell-like memory cells. Overall study results and limits: Shortening that was moderate but significant affected the TCRB CDR3s of Type 1 diabetes patients in all four CD4+ subsets.

The V and J genes are TRBV11-2 and TRBJ1-2; D gene unclear. The origin of this receptor is a man younger than 35 with type 1 diabetes. Sequenced input: naive CD4+ T cells from blood. The CDR3 DNA follows: TGTGCCAGCAGCCCAGGACGTGAAGCTGGCTACACCTTC. Its protein is CASSPGREAGYTF.